Sequencing of this T cell receptor beta chain was carried out in a study of T-cell memory formation after mild COVID-19. Study outcomes and limitations: Specificity for SARS-CoV-2 was not confirmed among the second-wave clones peaking on day 37.

This clonotype has just a few counts. The antigen remains unidentified. With a much larger clone just one base away, this may be a read error. Each CDR3 protein is one row after TCRdb ran MiXCR on the 5' RACE reads. The sample yields hundreds of thousands of distinct CDR3 sequences, around 17% seen once. This CDR3 has 13 residues. Germline values: CDR1 SGHVS, CDR2 FQNEAQ. V shed 0 bases and J shed 2 bases, with 5 bases lying between them. The receptor's source is an adult woman who had mild COVID-19 (a few samples of this study predate the infection). Cell type and time point are not known. This sequence joins TRBV7-8 and TRBJ2-7, with D tentatively TRBD1 (5 bases). Sequenced input: PBMCs or a T cell subset sorted from them (not recorded which). The CDR3 bases are TGTGCCAGCAGCTTAGCGACAGCCTACGAGCAGTACTTC. It specifies CASSLATAYEQYF.